This record looks at one TCR beta chain sequence and its context. What it binds is unknown. The junction shows a germline mismatch at one end, possibly a read error. At the DNA level, this CDR3 is encoded by other sequences in the same sample as well. The germline V gene has CDR1 PRHDT and CDR2 FYEKMQ (reference sequence). The CDR3 totals 14 residues. These data are taken from a study of cytomegalovirus exposure and HLA in healthy donors. The study's findings and limits: A later analysis showed HLA-associated TCR beta chains outstripping equally common others in clonal expansion. When analyzed later, the rates of TCR association showed variation by HLA locus, with DRB1 the most and HLA-C the fewest.

Primers included in the PCR were 60 Vbeta and 13 Jbeta primers. Profiled with immunoSEQ multiplex PCR; TCRdb holds only in-frame clones, not every one. The data contain approximately 120,000 clones, over 60% of them singletons. Sequenced: PBMCs. The clonotype originates from a man in his fifties in good health and CMV-seronegative. The chain joins TRBV13 to TRBJ2-7; 7 bases line up with TRBD1. CDR3 residues: CASSLGRRGTRQYF. The CDR3, as DNA: TGCGCCAGCAGCTTAGGACGCAGGGGGACGAGGCAGTACTTC.